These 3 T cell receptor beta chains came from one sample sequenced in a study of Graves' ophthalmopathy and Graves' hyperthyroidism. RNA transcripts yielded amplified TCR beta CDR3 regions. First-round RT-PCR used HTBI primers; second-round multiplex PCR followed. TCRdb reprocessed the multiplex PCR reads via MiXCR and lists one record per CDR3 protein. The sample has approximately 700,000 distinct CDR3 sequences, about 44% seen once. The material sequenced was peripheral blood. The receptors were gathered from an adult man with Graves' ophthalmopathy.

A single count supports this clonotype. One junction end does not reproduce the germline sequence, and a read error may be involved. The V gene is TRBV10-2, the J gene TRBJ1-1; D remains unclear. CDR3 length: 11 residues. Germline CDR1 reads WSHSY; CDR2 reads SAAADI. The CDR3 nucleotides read TGTGCCACTAATTCAAACCGAAGGGCTTTCTTT. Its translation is CATNSNRRAFF.

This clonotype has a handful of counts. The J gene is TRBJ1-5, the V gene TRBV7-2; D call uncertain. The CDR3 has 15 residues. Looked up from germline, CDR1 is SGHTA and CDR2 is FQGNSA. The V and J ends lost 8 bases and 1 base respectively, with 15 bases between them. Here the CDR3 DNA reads TGTGCCAGCTCACCATCGGGGATGAGCAATCAGCCCCAGCATTTT. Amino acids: CASSPSGMSNQPQHF.

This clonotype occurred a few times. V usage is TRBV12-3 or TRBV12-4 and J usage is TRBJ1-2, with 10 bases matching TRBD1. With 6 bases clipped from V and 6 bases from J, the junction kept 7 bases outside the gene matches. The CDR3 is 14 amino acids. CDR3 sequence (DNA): TGTGCCAGCAGCCGCCGACAGGGGGCTAATGGCTACACCTTC. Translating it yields CASSRRQGANGYTF.